The 2 T cell receptor beta chains given below trace back to one sample, sequenced in a study of blood T cell repertoires in COVID-19. The method was immunoSEQ multiplex PCR; TCRdb's version includes in-frame clones alone and lacks a portion of them. Of around 240,000 clones listed, approximately 81% are singletons. Sequenced input: peripheral blood. The receptors shown here come from a man aged 40-49 years with acute or convalescent COVID-19.

This chain joins TRBV27 and TRBJ1-2; 7 bases line up with TRBD1. This CDR3 is built from 12 residues. Germline-derived CDR1 and CDR2 are MNHEY and SMNVEV (reference sequence). J gave up 6 bases and V 4 bases, and 2 bases lay outside the gene matches. CDR3 protein: CASSYRGDGYTF. CDR3 sequence (DNA): TGTGCCAGCAGTTACAGGGGAGATGGCTACACCTTC.

The CDR3 region is CASSSTGAGTEAFF. The CDR3 DNA is TGTGCCAGCAGTTCGACAGGGGCGGGCACTGAAGCTTTCTTT. The chain employs TRBV6-2 or TRBV6-3 and TRBJ1-1; 8 bases are shared with TRBD1. Per the germline V gene, CDR1 is MNHEY and CDR2 is SVGEGT. The CDR3 length is 14 residues. Trimming at V came to 4 bases and at J to 4 bases, leaving 5 bases not matched to a gene.